This T cell receptor (beta chain) was recorded in a study of blood T cells in healthy people across ages. Study overall: About one barcoded beta molecule per two T cells was the capture yield of template switching. Study-wide results and limits: CMV status of donors was not determined, possibly confounding expanded clonotype changes. Researchers said unsorted PBMCs prevented a conclusive naive versus antigen-experienced comparison. Underestimates were what the diversity estimates from one million T cells were considered to be.

Combining a sample-barcoded 5' primer with a J-beta primer mix, a second PCR ran for roughly 7 to 12 cycles. One entry per CDR3 protein, called by TCRdb with MiXCR from the 5' RACE reads. The sample shows around 900,000 distinct CDR3 sequences, more than 25% of them seen only once. The CDR3 sequence is 19 residues long. V trimming: 2 bases; J trimming: 5 bases; junction bases outside the gene matches: 12. CDR1 and CDR2 from the germline V gene are LGHDT and YNNKEL (reference sequence). This clonotype was counted many times. Its cognate antigen is unknown. The rearrangement uses TRBV3-1 and TRBJ2-5, with TRBD2 matching 15 bases. The sequenced material came from blood. This receptor was identified in a woman older than 75 in good health. CDR3 in DNA: TGTGCCAGCAGCCAACCCGCCCGGGGAGGACTAGCGGGGGGGGAGACCCAGTACTTC. Amino acids: CASSQPARGGLAGGETQYF.